The 29 T cell receptor beta chains in this list originate from one sample, sequenced in a study of PD-L1 blockade in urothelial cancer. Specified time point: pretreatment peripheral blood. The data were produced by immunoSEQ multiplex PCR, yet TCRdb's version contains in-frame clones alone and is incomplete. The sample has around 100,000 clones, around nine tenths seen once. This specimen was PBMCs, taken around atezolizumab (anti-PD-L1) treatment. The receptor source for this set is a man in his sixties with urothelial cancer.

The V gene is TRBV21-1, the J gene TRBJ1-4; the D segment call TRBD1 is taken from the table without a DNA check. TRBV21-1 is assigned pseudogene status. This CDR3 is built from 16 residues. DNA for the CDR3: TGTGCCAGCAGCAAGGGACAGGGGGCGACTAATGAAAAACTGTTTTTT. Encoded protein: CASSKGQGATNEKLFF.

The chain is built from TRBV7-2 and TRBJ1-3; D gene ambiguous. The CDR3 consists of 15 residues. Trimming left V 3 bases short and J 0 bases short, with 9 bases between. Germline values: CDR1 SGHTA, CDR2 FQGNSA. The CDR3 nucleotides are TGTGCCAGCAGCTTTAGTCTAAGCTCTGGAAACACCATATATTTT. It encodes CASSFSLSSGNTIYF.

This clone was picked up many times. One end of the junction varies from germline; a read error may be responsible. The chain carries TRBV7-7 and TRBJ2-1; 9 bases are shared with TRBD2. This CDR3 has 15 residues. The V gene's germline CDR1 is SSHAT and CDR2 FNYEAQ (reference sequence). In DNA, the CDR3 is TGTGCTAGCAGCTTTGGTAGCGGGAGCGGCAATGAGCAGTTCTTC. Amino acid sequence: CASSFGSGSGNEQFF. Full variable domain (remainder filled in from reference TRBV7-7 and TRBJ2-1): GAGVSQSPRYKVTKRGQDVTLRCDPISSHATLYWYQQALGQGPEFLTYFNYEAQPDKSGLPSDRFSAERPEGSISTLTIQRTEQRDSAMYRCASSFGSGSGNEQFFGPGTRLTVL.

The chain uses TRBV4-1 and TRBJ2-5; D remains unclear. The V gene lost 2 bases and the J gene lost 0 bases, with 7 bases spanning the gap. CDR1 MGHRA and CDR2 YSYEKL come from the germline V gene. CDR3 length: 14 residues. CDR3 sequence reads: CASSQQDNQETQYF. The CDR3 DNA follows: TGCGCCAGCAGCCAACAGGATAACCAAGAGACCCAGTACTTC.

V and J are TRBV5-1 and TRBJ1-1; D is perhaps TRBD1 (5 bases). Germline-derived CDR1 and CDR2 are SGHRS and YFSETQ. The CDR3 is 14 residues long. The ends were cut back, 0 bases at V and 6 bases at J, with 12 bases in the middle. The CDR3 loop is CASSLGGRPPEAFF. The CDR3 DNA is TGCGCCAGCAGCTTGGGGGGGAGGCCCCCTGAAGCTTTCTTT.

The genes are TRBV6-5 and TRBJ1-2, with 8 positions matching TRBD1. V lost 4 bases and J lost 8; bases outside the gene matches: 6. CDR1 and CDR2 from the germline V gene are MNHEY and SVGAGI. The CDR3 contains 13 residues. The CDR3 here is CASSSNRGDGYTF. The CDR3 DNA reads as TGTGCCAGCAGTTCGAACAGGGGGGACGGCTACACCTTC.

This sequence joins TRBV5-6 and TRBJ2-1; no clear D. The germline CDR1 and CDR2 sequences are SGHDT and YYEEEE. Trimming stripped 0 bases from V and 8 bases from J, with 6 bases between. This CDR3 is 12 amino acids long. The CDR3 DNA reads TGTGCCAGCAGCTTGGGGGCATATGAGCAGTTCTTC. Translating it yields CASSLGAYEQFF.

This rearrangement joins TRBV7-6 to TRBJ2-6, with D perhaps matching TRBD1 (5 bases). Trimming pared 4 bases from V and 0 bases from J, leaving 16 bases between. This CDR3 comprises 18 residues. CDR1 SGHVS and CDR2 FNYEAQ come from the germline V gene. CDR3 bases: TGTGCCAGCAGCTCCACACCAGGGCGAGGCTCTGGGGCCAACGTCCTGACTTTC. It codes for CASSSTPGRGSGANVLTF.

This clone was seen only a few times. The chain is built from TRBV28 and TRBJ1-4, with 9 bases that match TRBD1. This CDR3 contains 15 residues. Unmatched junction bases numbered 7, after V lost 5 bases and J lost 6 bases. The germline V gene encodes CDR1 MDHEN and CDR2 SYDVKM. The DNA of the CDR3 is TGTGCCAGCAGTCACATGGGACAGGGTGATGAAAAACTGTTTTTT. This encodes CASSHMGQGDEKLFF.

The genes are TRBV5-1 and TRBJ2-3; tentative D call: TRBD2 (6 bases). CDR3 length: 14 amino acids. V dropped 7 bases and J dropped 4 bases, with 16 bases sitting between them. The germline V gene encodes CDR1 SGHRS and CDR2 YFSETQ. The CDR3 sequence is CASHTGTLADTQYF. CDR3 sequence (DNA): TGCGCCAGCCATACTGGGACTTTAGCAGATACGCAGTATTTT. Supplemented by reference TRBV5-1 and TRBJ2-3, the full variable domain reads KAGVTQTPRYLIKTRGQQVTLSCSPISGHRSVSWYQQTPGQGLQFLFEYFSETQRNKGNFPGRFSGRQFSNSRSEMNVSTLELGDSALYLCASHTGTLADTQYFGPGTRLTVL.

This sequence joins TRBV28 and TRBJ1-4, with a tentative D call TRBD1 (6 bases). The CDR3 is 15 residues long. CDR1 is MDHEN, CDR2 SYDVKM, per germline. V was trimmed by 3 bases and J by 7 bases, leaving 15 bases between them. DNA for the CDR3: TGTGCCAGCAGTTTCGGGGACAAGAGGGGTGAAAAACTGTTTTTT. It yields the protein CASSFGDKRGEKLFF.

The chain carries TRBV28 and TRBJ1-2; D is unclear. Per germline, CDR1 MDHEN and CDR2 SYDVKM. V was trimmed by 2 bases and J by 5 bases, leaving 6 bases between them. The length of the CDR3 is 12 residues. CDR3: CASSLMSYGYTF. The CDR3 nucleotides read TGTGCCAGCAGTTTAATGTCTTATGGCTACACCTTC.

The CDR3 here is CASSLAQGRTEAFF. CDR3 nucleotide sequence: TGTGCCAGCAGCTTAGCGCAGGGGCGGACTGAAGCTTTCTTT. This chain connects TRBV7-2 to TRBJ1-1, with D maybe TRBD1 (6 bases). The CDR3 sequence is 14 residues long. The germline V and J ends were trimmed by 0 bases and 5 bases, with 10 bases remaining between them. CDR1 SGHTA and CDR2 FQGNSA come from the germline V gene.

The V and J genes are TRBV5-1 and TRBJ2-7; a possible D gene is TRBD2 (6 bases). V shed 1 base and J shed 1 base, with 12 bases lying between them. In germline, CDR1 is SGHRS, CDR2 YFSETQ. The CDR3 runs to 15 residues. The DNA for the CDR3 is TGCGCCAGCAGCTTGATCAGGGACTCTTCCTACGAGCAGTACTTC. It translates to CASSLIRDSSYEQYF.

The chain has TRBV19 and TRBJ1-1; the match to TRBD1 covers 10 bases. V shed 1 base, J shed 3 bases, and the junction held 2 bases outside the gene matches. Per the germline V gene, CDR1 is LNHDA and CDR2 is SQIVND (reference sequence). The CDR3 extends over 15 amino acids. The CDR3 loop is CASSIGGTGDTEAFF. The CDR3, as DNA: TGTGCCAGTAGTATAGGGGGGACAGGGGACACTGAAGCTTTCTTT. Looking up the rest from reference TRBV19 and TRBJ1-1 gives the full variable domain: DGGITQSPKYLFRKEGQNVTLSCEQNLNHDAMYWYRQDPGQGLRLIYYSQIVNDFQKGDIAEGYSVSREKKESFPLTVTSAQKNPTAFYLCASSIGGTGDTEAFFGQGTRLTVV.

This sequence joins TRBV29-1 and TRBJ1-1, with 7 bases that match TRBD1. The CDR3 runs to 15 residues. In germline, CDR1 is SQVTM, CDR2 ANQGSEA. Trimming at V came to 6 bases and at J to 3 bases, leaving 13 bases not matched to a gene. Here the CDR3 reads CSVLRTNRGYTEAFF. CDR3 DNA: TGCAGCGTCCTCCGTACAAACAGGGGTTACACTGAAGCTTTCTTT.

The chain uses TRBV5-5 and TRBJ1-4; D might be TRBD1 (6 bases). The CDR3 runs 17 residues. Germline V gene data show CDR1 as SGHKS and CDR2 as YYEKEE (reference sequence). Between the trimmed V and J ends, which lost 7 bases and 0 bases, there was a span of 19 bases. The CDR3 DNA reads TGTGCCAGCGCCCCGCGGCAGGGGCCAGCAACTAATGAAAAACTGTTTTTT. It codes for CASAPRQGPATNEKLFF.

This clone was observed once. The chain couples TRBV15 to TRBJ1-2, with TRBD1 matching 8 bases. Per the germline V gene, CDR1 is LNHNV and CDR2 is YYDKDF (reference sequence). The trim removed 3 bases at V and 6 bases at J, leaving 9 bases unmatched. This CDR3 is built from 15 residues. The CDR3 spells CATSSAGGGLDGYTF. As DNA, the CDR3 is TGTGCCACCAGCAGTGCAGGGGGCGGTTTGGATGGCTACACCTTC.

The chain is built from TRBV5-8 and TRBJ2-1, with D possibly being TRBD1 (6 bases). The CDR3 runs to 19 residues. V shed 6 bases and J shed 2 bases, with 27 bases lying between them. Germline CDR1 SGHTS, CDR2 YDEGEE. The DNA for the CDR3 is TGTGCCAGCAACCCTACAGGAGCCCTCCGGACAGCCCCCTACAATGAGCAGTTCTTC. Amino acids: CASNPTGALRTAPYNEQFF.

The gene calls are TRBV4-2 and TRBJ2-5; 13 bases map to TRBD2. The CDR3 is 18 amino acids. CDR1 and CDR2 (germline): LGHNA, YNFKEQ. V shed 1 base and J 5 bases; nucleotides not matched to a gene: 10. DNA for the CDR3: TGTGCCAGCAGCCAAGGGACTACTAGCGGGGGGGCAGAGGAGACCCAGTACTTC. Translation gives CASSQGTTSGGAEETQYF.

The chain has TRBV5-1 and TRBJ1-1; D is perhaps TRBD1 (5 bases). This CDR3 comprises 15 residues. Germline lookup yields CDR1 SGHRS and CDR2 YFSETQ. V lost 1 base and J lost 3, with 13 bases in between. This chain's CDR3 is CASSLRSPGDTEAFF. DNA of the CDR3: TGCGCCAGCAGCTTGAGGAGCCCGGGGGACACTGAAGCTTTCTTT.

The J gene is TRBJ2-3, the V gene TRBV29-1, with 8 bases that match TRBD2. V lost 2 bases, J lost 2 bases, and 6 bases stayed unmatched. The CDR3 extends over 15 amino acids. Per the germline V gene, CDR1 is SQVTM and CDR2 is ANQGSEA. The DNA of the CDR3 is TGCAGCGTTGAAAACGTAGCGGGATCCACAGATACGCAGTATTTT. Its translation is CSVENVAGSTDTQYF.

The chain uses TRBV10-3 and TRBJ1-3; the match to TRBD1 covers 7 bases. Germline V gene sequence: CDR1 ENHRY, CDR2 SYGVKD. V trimming: 11 bases; J trimming: 0 bases; junction bases outside the gene matches: 4. The CDR3 runs 13 residues. CDR3 sequence reads: CAVGTASGNTIYF. The CDR3 DNA is TGTGCCGTCGGGACAGCCTCTGGAAACACCATATATTTT.

The chain carries TRBV6-5 and TRBJ2-3; TRBD2 agrees at 15 bases. The CDR3 loop spans 16 amino acids. V gave up 0 bases and J gave up 9 bases; unmatched junction bases: 4. From germline, CDR1 is MNHEY and CDR2 SVGAGI. The chain's CDR3 is CASSYSGLAGGVTQYF. The CDR3 DNA follows: TGTGCCAGCAGTTACTCAGGACTAGCGGGGGGGGTGACGCAGTATTTT.

This clone was recorded once. The rearrangement joins TRBV7-3 to TRBJ2-3; D may be TRBD1 (5 bases). The germline CDR1 and CDR2 sequences are SGHTA and FQGTGA. The CDR3 is 15 amino acids. The V end was cut by 1 base, the J end by 1 base, with 9 bases between. CDR3 amino acids: CASSLRGQGTDTQYF. The CDR3 DNA reads as TGTGCCAGCAGCTTAAGGGGCCAGGGCACAGATACGCAGTATTTT.

This clone was picked up a small number of times. The chain combines TRBV28 with TRBJ2-2; TRBD1 matches 10 bases. This CDR3 has 16 residues. With V trimmed by 4 bases and J by 2 bases, 4 bases remained unmatched. Germline V gene lookup returns CDR1 MDHEN and CDR2 SYDVKM. The CDR3 reads CASSSGTGANTGELFF. CDR3 in DNA: TGTGCCAGCAGTTCCGGGACAGGGGCCAACACCGGGGAGCTGTTTTTT.

This chain joins TRBV18 and TRBJ2-6, with 8 bases matching TRBD1. Germline trimming cut 5 bases from V and 1 base from J; bases unmatched to any gene: 10. The length of the CDR3 is 18 residues. In germline, CDR1 is KGHSH, CDR2 LQKENI. CDR3 amino acids: CASSKISGGTSGANVLTF. The CDR3, as DNA: TGTGCCAGCTCAAAAATTTCAGGGGGCACGTCTGGGGCCAACGTCCTGACTTTC. The variable domain in full, with the rest retrieved from reference TRBV18 and TRBJ2-6, is NAGVMQNPRHLVRRRGQEARLRCSPMKGHSHVYWYRQLPEEGLKFMVYLQKENIIDESGMPKERFSAEFPKEGPSILRIQQVVRGDSAAYFCASSKISGGTSGANVLTFGAGSRLTVL.

The chain recombines TRBV4-1 with TRBJ2-1, with D tentatively TRBD1 (6 bases). Trimming pared 4 bases from V and 6 bases from J, leaving 10 bases between. CDR3 length: 13 amino acids. Germline CDR1 and CDR2: MGHRA and YSYEKL. The CDR3 reads CASSRGTLNEQFF. The DNA of the CDR3 is TGCGCCAGCAGCCGTGGGACACTCAATGAGCAGTTCTTC.

There are a few counts of this clone. This rearrangement joins TRBV28 to TRBJ1-1; 8 positions agree with TRBD1. Germline V CDR1 and CDR2: MDHEN, SYDVKM. The J segment lost 7 bases and the V segment lost 5 bases, leaving 3 bases of the junction unmatched. The CDR3 covers 12 residues. This chain's CDR3 is CASSLGQGEAFF. Written as DNA, the CDR3 is TGTGCCAGCAGTCTAGGACAGGGTGAAGCTTTCTTT. The full variable domain, in which reference TRBV28 and TRBJ1-1 provide the parts outside the CDR3, is DVKVTQSSRYLVKRTGEKVFLECVQDMDHENMFWYRQDPGLGLRLIYFSYDVKMKEKGDIPEGYSVSREKKERFSLILESASTNQTSMYLCASSLGQGEAFFGQGTRLTVV.